A selection of T cell receptor beta chains follows, all from one sample in a study of cytomegalovirus exposure and HLA in healthy donors. TCRdb's table, derived via immunoSEQ multiplex PCR, lists solely in-frame clones and lacks some. The table includes 170,000 or so clones, around three quarters detected once. Material: PBMCs. All receptors derive from a woman between 45 and 60 years old in good health and CMV-seropositive. The CDR3 runs from the conserved cysteine through the conserved F or W. Each record gives: clone size, D gene, V gene, J gene, CDR3 DNA, CDR3 protein. The D gene is left open where the match is weak. Rows give clone size only sometimes, using once, few, many, or a class for an expanded clone.

clone_size: .
d_call: .
v_call: TRBV6-5
j_call: TRBJ2-7
cdr3_nt: TGTGCCAGCAGTTCCGACAGATACGAGCAGTACTTC
cdr3_aa: CASSSDRYEQYF

clone_size: .
d_call: TRBD1
v_call: TRBV7-2
j_call: TRBJ2-7
cdr3_nt: TGTGCCAGCAGCTGGGACAGGAGTGGCAACGAGCAGTACTTC
cdr3_aa: CASSWDRSGNEQYF

clone_size: few
d_call: .
v_call: TRBV7-9
j_call: TRBJ2-7
cdr3_nt: TGTGCCAGCAGCTTATGGGGGCAATCTGGGCAGTACTTC
cdr3_aa: CASSLWGQSGQYF

clone_size: .
d_call: TRBD1
v_call: TRBV29-1
j_call: TRBJ2-3
cdr3_nt: TGCAGCGTAGCGGACAGGGGTAAAGATACGCAGTATTTT
cdr3_aa: CSVADRGKDTQYF

clone_size: .
d_call: .
v_call: TRBV7-2
j_call: TRBJ2-7
cdr3_nt: TGTGCCAGCAGCTTAGGCCAGGGTGGCTACGAGCAGTACTTC
cdr3_aa: CASSLGQGGYEQYF

clone_size: few
d_call: TRBD2
v_call: TRBV19
j_call: TRBJ2-4
cdr3_nt: TGTGCCAGTAGTATGGGATTTAGCGGGAGGGCCGGAGTTGAAGCCAAAAACATTCAGTACTTC
cdr3_aa: CASSMGFSGRAGVEAKNIQYF

clone_size: .
d_call: TRBD1
v_call: TRBV11-1
j_call: TRBJ1-1
cdr3_nt: TGTGCCAGCAGCGATAGCAGGAGGGGGCGGACTGAAGCTTTCTTT
cdr3_aa: CASSDSRRGRTEAFF

clone_size: few
d_call: .
v_call: TRBV7-2
j_call: TRBJ2-1
cdr3_nt: TGTGCCAGCAGTTCGGAGGTATCCAGGGAGCAGTTCTTC
cdr3_aa: CASSSEVSREQFF

clone_size: .
d_call: TRBD2
v_call: TRBV28
j_call: TRBJ2-5
cdr3_nt: TGTGCCAGCAGGCGGGGGGCTAAAGAGACCCAGTACTTC
cdr3_aa: CASRRGAKETQYF

clone_size: few
d_call: .
v_call: TRBV7-9
j_call: TRBJ2-7
cdr3_nt: TGTTCCAGCAGCCCCCCGGGGGACGAGCAGTACTTC
cdr3_aa: CSSSPPGDEQYF

clone_size: once
d_call: .
v_call: TRBV2
j_call: TRBJ2-7
cdr3_nt: TGTGCCAGCAGTGCAGGCAACTCCTACGAGCAGTACTTC
cdr3_aa: CASSAGNSYEQYF

clone_size: .
d_call: TRBD2
v_call: TRBV12-5
j_call: TRBJ2-1
cdr3_nt: TGTGCTAGTGGTTGGGTTAGCGGGAGAGCTAACAATGAGCAGTTCTTC
cdr3_aa: CASGWVSGRANNEQFF

clone_size: .
d_call: .
v_call: TRBV7-2
j_call: TRBJ1-2
cdr3_nt: TGTGCCAGCAGCTTAGTTCAGGGTCGAGGTGGCTACACCTTC
cdr3_aa: CASSLVQGRGGYTF

clone_size: .
d_call: TRBD1
v_call: TRBV30
j_call: TRBJ2-7
cdr3_nt: TGTGCCTGGAGTCCGACAGGGATCCCCTACGAGCAGTACTTC
cdr3_aa: CAWSPTGIPYEQYF

clone_size: .
d_call: .
v_call: TRBV29-1
j_call: TRBJ2-7
cdr3_nt: TGCAGCGTCCGGGGTGACTCTGAAAGAGAGCAGTACTTC
cdr3_aa: CSVRGDSEREQYF

clone_size: .
d_call: TRBD2
v_call: TRBV18
j_call: TRBJ2-4
cdr3_nt: TGTGCCAGCTCACCTGCGGCCGGGACTACTGGAATTCAGTACTTC
cdr3_aa: CASSPAAGTTGIQYF

clone_size: .
d_call: TRBD1
v_call: TRBV6-5
j_call: TRBJ2-7
cdr3_nt: TGTGCCAGCAGTCCCGGACAGGGGAGATCCGAGCAGTACTTC
cdr3_aa: CASSPGQGRSEQYF

clone_size: once
d_call: .
v_call: TRBV5-1
j_call: TRBJ2-7
cdr3_nt: TGCGCCAGCAGCTTCATACCTTCGGACAGTGGGTACTTC
cdr3_aa: CASSFIPSDSGYF

clone_size: few
d_call: TRBD1
v_call: TRBV29-1
j_call: TRBJ2-1
cdr3_nt: TGCAGCGTTGGGGACAGGAGATACAATGAGCAGTTCTTC
cdr3_aa: CSVGDRRYNEQFF

clone_size: .
d_call: TRBD1
v_call: TRBV28
j_call: TRBJ1-2
cdr3_nt: TGTGCCAGCAGTTTAGGGGGAACAGGGGTTGGCTACACCTTC
cdr3_aa: CASSLGGTGVGYTF

clone_size: .
d_call: .
v_call: TRBV11-2
j_call: TRBJ2-7
cdr3_nt: TGTGCCAGCAGCTTAGTAGGAGTAACCCCCTACGAGCAGTACTTC
cdr3_aa: CASSLVGVTPYEQYF

clone_size: .
d_call: TRBD1
v_call: TRBV30
j_call: TRBJ1-3
cdr3_nt: TGTGCCTGGATGAGGGGGCGCTCTGGAAACACCATATATTTT
cdr3_aa: CAWMRGRSGNTIYF

clone_size: few
d_call: TRBD2
v_call: TRBV6-5
j_call: TRBJ2-3
cdr3_nt: TGTGCCAGCAGTAAACTAGCGGGGCTCACAGATACGCAGTATTTT
cdr3_aa: CASSKLAGLTDTQYF

clone_size: .
d_call: .
v_call: TRBV5-1
j_call: TRBJ2-5
cdr3_nt: TGCGCCAGCAGCTCGCAGGGAGGGGGAGAGACCCAGTACTTC
cdr3_aa: CASSSQGGGETQYF

clone_size: once
d_call: .
v_call: TRBV28
j_call: TRBJ2-7
cdr3_nt: TGTGCCACCTCTCAGGGGCCGTTCTACGAGCAGTACTTC
cdr3_aa: CATSQGPFYEQYF

clone_size: .
d_call: .
v_call: TRBV14
j_call: TRBJ1-1
cdr3_nt: TGTGCCAGCAGTGAGGGTTTGAACACTGAAGCTTTCTTT
cdr3_aa: CASSEGLNTEAFF

clone_size: .
d_call: TRBD1
v_call: TRBV2
j_call: TRBJ2-5
cdr3_nt: TGTGCCAGCAGTCTTGACAGGGGGCGAGAGACCCAGTACTTC
cdr3_aa: CASSLDRGRETQYF

clone_size: .
d_call: .
v_call: TRBV7-6
j_call: TRBJ2-6
cdr3_nt: TGTGCCAGCAGCTTGGAGCCCCGGGACACCATCTCTGGGGCCAACGTCCTGACTTTC
cdr3_aa: CASSLEPRDTISGANVLTF

clone_size: .
d_call: .
v_call: TRBV7-2
j_call: TRBJ1-5
cdr3_nt: TGTGCCAGCAGCTTAAAGTTGGAGCAGCCCCAGCATTTT
cdr3_aa: CASSLKLEQPQHF

clone_size: .
d_call: .
v_call: TRBV19
j_call: TRBJ2-1
cdr3_nt: TGTGCCAGTAGGGCAGGGCCAGGATCCAATGAGCAGTTCTTC
cdr3_aa: CASRAGPGSNEQFF

clone_size: .
d_call: .
v_call: TRBV7-9
j_call: TRBJ2-7
cdr3_nt: TGTGCCAGCAGCTTAGACCAGGGCTACGAGCAGTACTTC
cdr3_aa: CASSLDQGYEQYF

clone_size: .
d_call: .
v_call: TRBV4-2
j_call: TRBJ1-1
cdr3_nt: TGTGCCAGCACCCACTTAAGCGCGATGAACACTGAAGCTTTCTTT
cdr3_aa: CASTHLSAMNTEAFF

clone_size: few
d_call: TRBD1
v_call: TRBV7-6
j_call: TRBJ1-5
cdr3_nt: TGTGCCAGCAGCTTAGGGACAGGGGAAAAGCCCCAGCATTTT
cdr3_aa: CASSLGTGEKPQHF

clone_size: .
d_call: .
v_call: TRBV21-1
j_call: TRBJ2-7
cdr3_nt: TGTGCCAGCAGCAGGCTAGCGGTAACGAACGAGCAGTACTTC
cdr3_aa: CASSRLAVTNEQYF

clone_size: .
d_call: .
v_call: TRBV6-1
j_call: TRBJ1-4
cdr3_nt: TGTGCCAGCAGTGAGGGGCCTACTAATGAAAAACTGTTTTTT
cdr3_aa: CASSEGPTNEKLFF

clone_size: once
d_call: TRBD1
v_call: TRBV11-3
j_call: TRBJ1-1
cdr3_nt: TGTGCCAGCAGCCAGGCGGACAGGGGGGACACTGAAGCTTTCTTT
cdr3_aa: CASSQADRGDTEAFF

clone_size: .
d_call: .
v_call: TRBV7-6
j_call: TRBJ2-7
cdr3_nt: TGTGCCAGCAGCGTACAGGGCCTCGAGCAGTACTTC
cdr3_aa: CASSVQGLEQYF

clone_size: .
d_call: TRBD1
v_call: TRBV28
j_call: TRBJ1-3
cdr3_nt: TGTGCCAGCAGTTTACCGGACAGGCCTGGAAACACCATATATTTT
cdr3_aa: CASSLPDRPGNTIYF

clone_size: few
d_call: .
v_call: TRBV2
j_call: TRBJ2-3
cdr3_nt: TGTGCCAGCAGTGTAATGCGGGAACGGGATACGCAGTATTTT
cdr3_aa: CASSVMRERDTQYF

clone_size: .
d_call: .
v_call: TRBV19
j_call: TRBJ1-2
cdr3_nt: TGTGCCAGTAGTAATGGATCAGGGGTTCTTTTCTATGGCTACACCTTC
cdr3_aa: CASSNGSGVLFYGYTF

clone_size: .
d_call: .
v_call: TRBV15
j_call: TRBJ2-2
cdr3_nt: TGTGCCACCAACTCGGCGGGGAACACCGGGGAGCTGTTTTTT
cdr3_aa: CATNSAGNTGELFF